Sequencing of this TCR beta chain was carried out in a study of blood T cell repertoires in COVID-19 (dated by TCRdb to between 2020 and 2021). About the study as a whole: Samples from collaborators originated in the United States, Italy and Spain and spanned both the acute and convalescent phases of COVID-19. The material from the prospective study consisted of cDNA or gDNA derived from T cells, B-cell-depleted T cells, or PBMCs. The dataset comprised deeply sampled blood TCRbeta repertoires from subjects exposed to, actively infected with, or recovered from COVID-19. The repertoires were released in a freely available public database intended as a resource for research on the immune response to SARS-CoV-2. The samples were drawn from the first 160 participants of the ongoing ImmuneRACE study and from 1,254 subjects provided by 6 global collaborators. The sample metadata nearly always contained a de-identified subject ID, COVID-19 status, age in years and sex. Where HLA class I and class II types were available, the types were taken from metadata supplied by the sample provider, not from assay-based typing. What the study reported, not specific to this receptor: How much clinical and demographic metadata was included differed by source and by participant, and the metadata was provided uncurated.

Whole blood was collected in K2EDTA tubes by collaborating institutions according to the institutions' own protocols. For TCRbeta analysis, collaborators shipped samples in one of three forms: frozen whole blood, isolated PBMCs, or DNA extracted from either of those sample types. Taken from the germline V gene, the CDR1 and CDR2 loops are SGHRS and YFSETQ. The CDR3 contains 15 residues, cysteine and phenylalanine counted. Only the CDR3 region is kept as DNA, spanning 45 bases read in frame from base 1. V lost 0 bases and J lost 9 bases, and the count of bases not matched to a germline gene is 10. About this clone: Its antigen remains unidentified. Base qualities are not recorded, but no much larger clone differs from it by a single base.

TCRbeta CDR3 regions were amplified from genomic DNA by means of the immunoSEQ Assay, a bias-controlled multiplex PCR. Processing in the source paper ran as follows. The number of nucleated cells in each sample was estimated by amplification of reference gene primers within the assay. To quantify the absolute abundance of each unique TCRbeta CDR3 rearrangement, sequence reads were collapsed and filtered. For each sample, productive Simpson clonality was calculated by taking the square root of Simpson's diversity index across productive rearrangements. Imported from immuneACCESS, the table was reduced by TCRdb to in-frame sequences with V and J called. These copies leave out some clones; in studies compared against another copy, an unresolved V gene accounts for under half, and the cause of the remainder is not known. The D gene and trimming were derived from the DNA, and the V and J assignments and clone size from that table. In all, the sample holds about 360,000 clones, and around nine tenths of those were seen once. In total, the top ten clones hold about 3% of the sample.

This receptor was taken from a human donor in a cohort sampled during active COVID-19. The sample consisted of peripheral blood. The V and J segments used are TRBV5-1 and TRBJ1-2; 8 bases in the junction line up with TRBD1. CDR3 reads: CASSLAGQEWWSYTF. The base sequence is TGCGCCAGCAGCTTGGCGGGACAGGAATGGTGGAGCTACACCTTC.